This TCR beta chain appears in the sequencing data of a study of blood T cell repertoires in COVID-19. The study assigned cohorts using participant-reported clinical history. The CDR3 is 12 residues long. The data were produced by immunoSEQ multiplex PCR, yet TCRdb's version contains in-frame clones alone and is incomplete. This sample yields about 220,000 clones, of which about 87% are seen a single time; roughly 2.8% belongs to the top ten. The receptor was derived from a woman between 25 and 40 years old who had recovered from COVID-19. The gene calls are TRBV21-1 and TRBJ1-1; the table's D gene call, TRBD1, was not cross checked with the DNA. TRBV21-1 is deemed a pseudogene. The sample comprised PBMCs or T cells enriched from blood (not recorded which). Here the CDR3 DNA reads TGTGCCAGCAATACAGGAAACACTGAAGCTTTCTTT. This codes for CASNTGNTEAFF.